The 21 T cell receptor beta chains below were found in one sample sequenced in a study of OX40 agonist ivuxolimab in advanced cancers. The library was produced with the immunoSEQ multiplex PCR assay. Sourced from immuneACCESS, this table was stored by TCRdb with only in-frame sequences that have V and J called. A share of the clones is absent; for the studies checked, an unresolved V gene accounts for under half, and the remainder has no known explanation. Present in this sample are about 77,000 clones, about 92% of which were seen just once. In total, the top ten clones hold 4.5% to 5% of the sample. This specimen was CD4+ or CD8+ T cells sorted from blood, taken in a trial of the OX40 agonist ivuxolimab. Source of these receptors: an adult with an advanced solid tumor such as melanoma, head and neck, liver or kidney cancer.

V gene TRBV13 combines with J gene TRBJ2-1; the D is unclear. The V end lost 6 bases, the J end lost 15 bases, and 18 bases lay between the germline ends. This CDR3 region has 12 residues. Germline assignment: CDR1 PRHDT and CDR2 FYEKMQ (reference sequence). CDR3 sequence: CASRPYTGGRFF. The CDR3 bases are TGTGCCAGCAGACCCTACACCGGCGGTCGGTTCTTC.

The CDR3 protein is CASRRGQGGYGYTF. In DNA, the CDR3 is TGTGCCAGCAGAAGAGGGCAGGGGGGTTATGGCTACACCTTC. The chain links TRBV6-5 to TRBJ1-2; 7 bases map to TRBD1. There are 14 residues in the CDR3. V shed 6 bases, J shed 5 bases, and the junction held 9 bases outside the gene matches. CDR1 and CDR2 from the germline V gene are MNHEY and SVGAGI.

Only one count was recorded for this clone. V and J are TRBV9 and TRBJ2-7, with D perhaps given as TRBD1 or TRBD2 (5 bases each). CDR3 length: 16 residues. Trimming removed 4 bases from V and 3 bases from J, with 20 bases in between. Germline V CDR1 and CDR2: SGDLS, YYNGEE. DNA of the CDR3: TGTGCCAGCAGCTACCGAGGGGAGCAGCTAGTCTACGAGCAGTACTTC. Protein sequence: CASSYRGEQLVYEQYF.

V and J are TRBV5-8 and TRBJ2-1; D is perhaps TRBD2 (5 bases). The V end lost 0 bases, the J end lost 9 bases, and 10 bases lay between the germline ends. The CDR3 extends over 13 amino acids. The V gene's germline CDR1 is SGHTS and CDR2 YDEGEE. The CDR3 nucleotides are TGTGCCAGCAGCTTGGCCCGCGAGGGTGAGCAGTTCTTC. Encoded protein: CASSLAREGEQFF.

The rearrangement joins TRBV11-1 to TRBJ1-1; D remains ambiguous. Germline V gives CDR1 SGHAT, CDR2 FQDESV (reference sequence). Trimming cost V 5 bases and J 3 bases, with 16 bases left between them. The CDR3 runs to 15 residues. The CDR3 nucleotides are TGTGCCAGCAGCGCACAACCATCACCCGACACTGAAGCTTTCTTT. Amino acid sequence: CASSAQPSPDTEAFF. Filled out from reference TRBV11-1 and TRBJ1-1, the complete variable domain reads EAEVAQSPRYKITEKSQAVAFWCDPISGHATLYWYRQILGQGPELLVQFQDESVVDDSQLPKDRFSAERLKGVDSTLKIQPAELGDSAMYLCASSAQPSPDTEAFFGQGTRLTVV.

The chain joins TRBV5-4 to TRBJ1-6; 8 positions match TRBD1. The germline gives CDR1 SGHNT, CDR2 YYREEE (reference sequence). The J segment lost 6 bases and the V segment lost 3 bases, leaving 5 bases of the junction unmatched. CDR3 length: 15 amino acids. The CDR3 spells CASSSQDRANSPLHF. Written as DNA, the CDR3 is TGTGCCAGCAGCTCCCAGGACAGGGCTAATTCACCCCTCCACTTT.

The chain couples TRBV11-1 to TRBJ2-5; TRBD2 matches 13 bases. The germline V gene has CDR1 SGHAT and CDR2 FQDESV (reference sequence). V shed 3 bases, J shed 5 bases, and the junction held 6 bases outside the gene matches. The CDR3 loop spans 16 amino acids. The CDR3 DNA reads TGTGCCAGCAGCTTGAGGACTAGCGGGAGTAAGGAGACCCAGTACTTC. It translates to CASSLRTSGSKETQYF. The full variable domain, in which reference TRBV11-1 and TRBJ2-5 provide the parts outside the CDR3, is EAEVAQSPRYKITEKSQAVAFWCDPISGHATLYWYRQILGQGPELLVQFQDESVVDDSQLPKDRFSAERLKGVDSTLKIQPAELGDSAMYLCASSLRTSGSKETQYFGPGTRLLVL.

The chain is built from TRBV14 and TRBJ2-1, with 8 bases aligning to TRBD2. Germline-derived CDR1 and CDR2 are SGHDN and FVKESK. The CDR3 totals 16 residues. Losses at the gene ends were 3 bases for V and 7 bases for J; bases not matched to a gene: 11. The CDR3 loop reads CASSHRAAGVLNEQFF. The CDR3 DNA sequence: TGTGCCAGCAGCCACCGCGCAGCGGGAGTTTTAAATGAGCAGTTCTTC.

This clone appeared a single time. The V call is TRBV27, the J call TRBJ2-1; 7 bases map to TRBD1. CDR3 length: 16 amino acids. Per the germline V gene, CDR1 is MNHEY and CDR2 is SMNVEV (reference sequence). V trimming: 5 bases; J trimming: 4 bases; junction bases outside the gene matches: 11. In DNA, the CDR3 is TGTGCCAGCAGTCTCACAACGACAGGGTTGTACAATGAGCAGTTCTTC. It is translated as CASSLTTTGLYNEQFF.

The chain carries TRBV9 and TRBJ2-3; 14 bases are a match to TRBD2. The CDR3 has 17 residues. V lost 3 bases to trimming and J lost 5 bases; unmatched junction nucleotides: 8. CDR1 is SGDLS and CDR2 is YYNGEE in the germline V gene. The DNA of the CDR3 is TGTGCCAGCAGCGCCGTTCCGGGACTAGCGGGAGTAGATACGCAGTATTTT. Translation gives CASSAVPGLAGVDTQYF.

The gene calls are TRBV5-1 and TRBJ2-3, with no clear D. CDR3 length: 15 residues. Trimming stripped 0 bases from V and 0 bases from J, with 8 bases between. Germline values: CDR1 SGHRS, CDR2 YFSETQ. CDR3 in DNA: TGCGCCAGCAGCTTGGTGGCGGCGAGCACAGATACGCAGTATTTT. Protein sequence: CASSLVAASTDTQYF.

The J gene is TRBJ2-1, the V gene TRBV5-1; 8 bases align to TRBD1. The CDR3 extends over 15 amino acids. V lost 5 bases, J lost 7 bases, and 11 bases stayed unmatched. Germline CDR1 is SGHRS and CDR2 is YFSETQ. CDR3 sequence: CASSPGSGGQNEQFF. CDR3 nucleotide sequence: TGCGCCAGCAGTCCAGGCTCAGGGGGCCAGAATGAGCAGTTCTTC.

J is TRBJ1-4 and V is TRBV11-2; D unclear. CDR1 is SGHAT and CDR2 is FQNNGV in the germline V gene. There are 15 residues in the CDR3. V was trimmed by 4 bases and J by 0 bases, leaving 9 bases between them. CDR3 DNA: TGTGCCAGCAGCTCAGACGGCGCAACTAATGAAAAACTGTTTTTT. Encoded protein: CASSSDGATNEKLFF.

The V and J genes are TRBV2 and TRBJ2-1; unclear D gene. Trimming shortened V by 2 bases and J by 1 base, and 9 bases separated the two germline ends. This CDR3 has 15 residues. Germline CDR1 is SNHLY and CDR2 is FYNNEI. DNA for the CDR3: TGTGCCAGCAGTGAAAAGGTTACTTCCTACAATGAGCAGTTCTTC. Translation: CASSEKVTSYNEQFF.

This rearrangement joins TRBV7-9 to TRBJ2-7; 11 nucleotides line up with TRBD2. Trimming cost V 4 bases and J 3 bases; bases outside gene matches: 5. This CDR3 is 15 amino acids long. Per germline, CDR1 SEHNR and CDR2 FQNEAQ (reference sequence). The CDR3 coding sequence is TGTGCCAGCAGCTCCCGACTAGCGGGATTCTACGAGCAGTACTTC. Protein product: CASSSRLAGFYEQYF.

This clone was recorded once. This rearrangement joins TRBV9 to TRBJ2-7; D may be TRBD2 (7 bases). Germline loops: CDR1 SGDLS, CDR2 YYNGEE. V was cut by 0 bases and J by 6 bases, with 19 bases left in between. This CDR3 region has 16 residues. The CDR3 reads CASSVGIGGGPTEQYF. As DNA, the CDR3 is TGTGCCAGCAGCGTAGGGATAGGGGGAGGGCCCACCGAGCAGTACTTC.

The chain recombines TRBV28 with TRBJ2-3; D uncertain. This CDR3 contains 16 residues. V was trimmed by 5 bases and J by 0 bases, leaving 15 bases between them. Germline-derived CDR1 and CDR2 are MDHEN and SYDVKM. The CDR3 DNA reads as TGTGCCAGCAGTAGCCCGGCGGCCTCTAGCACAGATACGCAGTATTTT. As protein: CASSSPAASSTDTQYF.

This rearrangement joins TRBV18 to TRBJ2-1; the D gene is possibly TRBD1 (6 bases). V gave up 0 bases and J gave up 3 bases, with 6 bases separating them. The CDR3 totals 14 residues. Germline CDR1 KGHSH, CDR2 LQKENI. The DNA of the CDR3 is TGTGCCAGCTCACCACCGACAGGCTACAATGAGCAGTTCTTC. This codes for CASSPPTGYNEQFF.

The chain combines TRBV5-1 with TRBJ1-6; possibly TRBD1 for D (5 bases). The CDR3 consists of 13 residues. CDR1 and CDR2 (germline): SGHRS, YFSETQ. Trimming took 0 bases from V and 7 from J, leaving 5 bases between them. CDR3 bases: TGCGCCAGCAGCTTGGACAGGAATTCACCCCTCCACTTT. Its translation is CASSLDRNSPLHF.

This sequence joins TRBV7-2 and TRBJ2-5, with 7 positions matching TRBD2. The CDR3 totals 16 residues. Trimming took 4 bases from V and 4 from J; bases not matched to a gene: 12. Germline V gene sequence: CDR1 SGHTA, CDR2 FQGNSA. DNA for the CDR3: TGTGCCAGCAGCTACGCGGGAGTTGGATTCGGAGAGACCCAGTACTTC. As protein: CASSYAGVGFGETQYF.

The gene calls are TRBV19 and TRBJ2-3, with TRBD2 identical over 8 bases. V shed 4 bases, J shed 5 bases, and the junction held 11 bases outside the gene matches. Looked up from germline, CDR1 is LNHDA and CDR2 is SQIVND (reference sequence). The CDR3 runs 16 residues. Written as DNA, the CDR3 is TGTGCCAGTAGTACCCCCAGGCGGGAGGATAGAGATACGCAGTATTTT. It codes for CASSTPRREDRDTQYF.